One and the same sample provided the 16 T cell receptor beta chains below, sequenced in a study of patients and donors after allogeneic stem cell transplantation. TCRdb called the RT-PCR reads again in MiXCR, with one record for every CDR3 protein. The sample yields fewer than 500,000 distinct CDR3 sequences, under 20% seen once. The sample consisted of blood, either unsorted or a sorted T cell fraction (not recorded which). These receptors were collected from a human donor who was either an allogeneic HSCT recipient or a stem cell or donor lymphocyte infusion donor (not recorded which). It is not recorded whose cells these are; they may come from a transplant donor.

This clonotype has just a few counts. The J gene is TRBJ2-3, the V gene TRBV20-1; no clear D. The V gene's germline CDR1 is DFQATT and CDR2 SNEGSKA (reference sequence). This CDR3 has 13 residues. V was shortened by 2 bases and J by 3 bases, with 9 bases between the two germline ends. The CDR3 loop is CSARLDSTDTQYF. CDR3 sequence (DNA): TGCAGTGCTAGACTAGACTCGACAGATACGCAGTATTTT.

The chain joins TRBV30 to TRBJ2-7, with D possibly matching TRBD1 (6 bases). The V end lost 0 bases, the J end lost 4 bases, and 13 bases lay between the germline ends. Germline-derived CDR1 and CDR2 are GTSNPN and SVGIG (reference sequence). The CDR3 has 14 residues. CDR3 in DNA: TGTGCCTGGAGTGTGGGCGGCACAGGGTACGAGCAGTACTTC. This encodes CAWSVGGTGYEQYF. Full variable domain (missing parts from reference TRBV30 and TRBJ2-7): SQTIHQWPATLVQPVGSPLSLECTVEGTSNPNLYWYRQAAGRGLQLLFYSVGIGQISSEVPQNLSASRPQDRQFILSSKKLLLSDSGFYLCAWSVGGTGYEQYFGPGTRLTVT.

The chain has TRBV24-1 and TRBJ1-1; the match to TRBD1 covers 7 bases. Germline loops: CDR1 KGHDR, CDR2 SFDVKD. J lost 3 bases, V lost 9 bases, and 3 bases had no gene match. The CDR3 consists of 12 residues. CDR3 protein: CATRDRDTEAFF. The CDR3 DNA sequence: TGTGCCACCCGAGACAGGGACACTGAAGCTTTCTTT.

The genes are TRBV20-1 and TRBJ2-7; 12 bases fit TRBD2. Germline CDR1 and CDR2: DFQATT and SNEGSKA (reference sequence). After removal of 6 bases from V and 2 bases from J, the junction contained 2 bases not matched to a gene. The CDR3 has 13 amino acids. CDR3 loop: CSAGLAGPYEQYF. The CDR3 DNA reads as TGCAGTGCGGGACTAGCGGGCCCCTACGAGCAGTACTTC.

This clonotype has a count of ten or more. The chain links TRBV24-1 to TRBJ2-2; no clear D gene. Looked up from germline, CDR1 is KGHDR and CDR2 is SFDVKD. The CDR3 covers 14 residues. V lost 1 base to trimming and J lost 9 bases, with 11 bases between them. The CDR3 DNA sequence: TGTGCCACCAGTGATTTAAACAGCCCCCGGGAGCTGTTTTTT. It specifies CATSDLNSPRELFF.

This clonotype was observed at least ten times. The V gene is TRBV11-2, the J gene TRBJ2-2; 8 bases line up with TRBD1. V lost 6 bases to trimming and J lost 4 bases; unmatched junction nucleotides: 7. Per germline, CDR1 SGHAT and CDR2 FQNNGV. The CDR3 is 15 residues long. This CDR3 is CASRDRQGFTGELFF. For the CDR3, the DNA is TGTGCCAGCAGAGACAGACAGGGGTTCACCGGGGAGCTGTTTTTT.

This chain uses TRBV3-1 with TRBJ2-3, with 10 bases lining up with TRBD2. CDR1 LGHDT and CDR2 YNNKEL come from the germline V gene (reference sequence). Unmatched junction bases numbered 1, after V lost 3 bases and J lost 4 bases. There are 14 residues in the CDR3. The CDR3 loop reads CASSHLAGADTQYF. CDR3 nucleotide sequence: TGTGCCAGCAGCCACCTAGCGGGGGCAGATACGCAGTATTTT.

The rearrangement links TRBV7-8 to TRBJ1-5; D is unresolved. Germline V gene lookup returns CDR1 SGHVS and CDR2 FQNEAQ. V was pared by 5 bases and J by 4 bases, with 15 bases between. There are 15 residues in the CDR3. The DNA of the CDR3 is TGTGCCAGCAGCCCCCGAAGGGTCGGAAATCAGCCCCAGCATTTT. This translates into CASSPRRVGNQPQHF.

This clonotype has only a few counts. The J gene is TRBJ2-1, the V gene TRBV7-3, with D maybe TRBD2 (5 bases). The CDR3 totals 17 residues. V shed 2 bases and J shed 4 bases, with 18 bases lying between them. CDR1 and CDR2 (germline): SGHTA, FQGTGA. CDR3 sequence: CASSLGYGDPDYNEQFF. CDR3 DNA: TGTGCCAGCAGCTTAGGATACGGGGATCCAGATTACAATGAGCAGTTCTTC.

This clonotype has at least ten counts. This chain links TRBV29-1 with TRBJ2-1; 7 bases line up with TRBD2. The CDR3 has 12 amino acids. From germline, CDR1 is SQVTM and CDR2 ANQGSEA. The J segment lost 10 bases and the V segment lost 4 bases, leaving 7 bases of the junction unmatched. The CDR3 loop reads CSVVRGGEEQFF. The CDR3 DNA follows: TGCAGCGTTGTCCGGGGAGGGGAGGAGCAGTTCTTC.

The rearrangement joins TRBV25-1 to TRBJ1-2, with D maybe TRBD1 (6 bases). CDR1 and CDR2 (germline): MGHDK, SYGVNS. This CDR3 is built from 13 residues. Trimming removed 6 bases from V and 6 bases from J, with 14 bases in between. The CDR3 protein is CASRSRSGDGYTF. The CDR3 nucleotides read TGTGCCAGCAGGTCACGGTCAGGGGATGGCTACACCTTC.

This clonotype was observed many times. The chain has TRBV7-9 and TRBJ2-6; D uncertain. Germline values: CDR1 SEHNR, CDR2 FQNEAQ (reference sequence). Trimming took off 1 base at V and 0 bases at J, with 4 bases between the two ends. The CDR3 loop spans 15 amino acids. DNA for the CDR3: TGTGCCAGCAGCTTAGGAGCCTCTGGGGCCAACGTCCTGACTTTC. As protein: CASSLGASGANVLTF.

V is TRBV7-9 and J is TRBJ1-4, with D possibly TRBD1 on 5 matching bases. The CDR3 loop spans 13 amino acids. V dropped 6 bases and J dropped 8 bases, with 13 bases sitting between them. CDR1 and CDR2 from the germline V gene are SEHNR and FQNEAQ (reference sequence). The CDR3, as DNA: TGTGCCAGCAGACTTACAGGAGGGGAAAAACTGTTTTTT. Protein: CASRLTGGEKLFF. The variable domain in full, with the rest retrieved from reference TRBV7-9 and TRBJ1-4, is DTGVSQNPRHKITKRGQNVTFRCDPISEHNRLYWYRQTLGQGPEFLTYFQNEAQLEKSRLLSDRFSAERPKGSFSTLEIQRTEQGDSAMYLCASRLTGGEKLFFGSGTQLSVL.

The chain couples TRBV29-1 to TRBJ2-1; the D is unclear. The V gene lost 4 bases and the J gene lost 3 bases, with 10 bases spanning the gap. Germline CDR1 reads SQVTM; CDR2 reads ANQGSEA. There are 13 residues in the CDR3. DNA for the CDR3: TGCAGCGTTGCTCCCACGCGCTACAATGAGCAGTTCTTC. Amino acid sequence: CSVAPTRYNEQFF.

This clonotype was found a few times. The chain links TRBV25-1 to TRBJ1-1; 12 bases map to TRBD1. Germline loops: CDR1 MGHDK, CDR2 SYGVNS. The ends lost 8 bases at V and 6 bases at J; junction bases unmatched: 7. The CDR3 consists of 14 residues. The CDR3 nucleotides read TGTGCCAGCCCCTCGGGACAGGGGGCTTCTGAAGCTTTCTTT. Protein sequence: CASPSGQGASEAFF. The full variable domain, rest sourced from reference TRBV25-1 and TRBJ1-1, is EADIYQTPRYLVIGTGKKITLECSQTMGHDKMYWYQQDPGMELHLIHYSYGVNSTEKGDLSSESTVSRIRTEHFPLTLESARPSHTSQYLCASPSGQGASEAFFGQGTRLTVV.

V and J are TRBV12-3 or TRBV12-4 and TRBJ1-2; 7 nucleotides line up with TRBD1. The CDR3 is 12 amino acids. The V gene end was trimmed by 6 bases and the J gene end by 3 bases; junction bases not matched to a gene: 1. The DNA of the CDR3 is TGTGCCAGCAGAACAGGGGACTATGGCTACACCTTC. It encodes CASRTGDYGYTF.